This TCR beta chain came from a study of response to subunit inactivated influenza vaccine. TCRdb reprocessed the RT-PCR reads via MiXCR and lists one record per CDR3 protein. The table lists just under 550,000 distinct CDR3 sequences, roughly 23% of them singletons. CDR3 size: 13 residues. V lost 6 bases and J lost 2, with 8 bases in between. Germline V gene data show CDR1 as WSHSY and CDR2 as SAAADI. This sample was also put to use in a study of T cells expressing NK-cell markers. That report notes: A 5'RACE template switching approach incorporating UMIs was used to make TCR beta cDNA. Repertoire data for TCR beta were derived from sorted T cells (CD3+CD56+NKG2C+, CD3+CD56+NKG2C- and CD3+CD56-NKG2C+).

The V and J genes are TRBV10-2 and TRBJ2-1; D gene unclear. The source material was CD4+ T cells sorted from PBMCs, sampled 11 to 12 days after vaccination. The receptor was derived from a man aged 45-65 years who received an inactivated influenza vaccine. CDR3 bases: TGCGCCAGCAGGGACGTCGCCTACAATGAGCAGTTCTTC. Its translation: CASRDVAYNEQFF.